This T cell receptor (beta chain) was captured in a study of blood T cell repertoires in COVID-19. Profiling relied on immunoSEQ multiplex PCR, and the TCRdb table lists in-frame clones only, not all of them. The sample includes about 670,000 clones, approximately 90% of them seen just once. This CDR3 is 15 amino acids long. V dropped 7 bases and J dropped 0; count of bases not matched to a gene: 9. Germline assignment: CDR1 MDHEN and CDR2 SYDVKM. The sample comprised peripheral blood. The chain has TRBV28 and TRBJ2-7; 7 nucleotides align to TRBD1. The source of this sequence is a woman aged 18-30 years with acute or convalescent COVID-19. The CDR3 loop is CASTPGQRSSYEQYF. In nucleotides, the CDR3 is TGTGCCAGCACCCCGGGACAGAGGAGCTCCTACGAGCAGTACTTC.